The 28 T cell receptor beta chains below come from one sample, sequenced in a study of beta chain features in type 1 diabetes. What was sequenced were expressed TCRB transcripts, since all of the isolated RNA had been reverse transcribed. Only in-frame clones appear in the TCRdb table, and some are missing; sequencing was by immunoSEQ multiplex PCR. The sample records 300,000 to 350,000 clones, around a fifth being singletons. Sequencing input: naive CD4+ T cells from blood. The source is a woman under 30 in good health.

The rearrangement links TRBV9 to TRBJ1-5; D uncertain. This CDR3 spans 15 amino acids. V shed 1 base and J shed 1 base, with 9 bases lying between them. CDR1 is SGDLS, CDR2 YYNGEE, per germline. The CDR3 DNA sequence: TGTGCCAGCAGCGTATCGCGGGGAAGCAATCAGCCCCAGCATTTT. Its protein product is CASSVSRGSNQPQHF.

The CDR3 nucleotides are TGTGCCAGCAGCGTCTCGACCCAAAGATCTAGCTATGGCTACACCTTC. It yields the protein CASSVSTQRSSYGYTF. This sequence joins TRBV9 and TRBJ1-2; no definite D call. The germline V gene encodes CDR1 SGDLS and CDR2 YYNGEE. V lost 2 bases, J lost 4 bases, and 18 bases lay in between. CDR3 size: 16 residues.

There are a few counts of this clone. The chain is built from TRBV9 and TRBJ2-5; 10 nucleotides agree with TRBD1. The CDR3 totals 17 residues. The germline gives CDR1 SGDLS, CDR2 YYNGEE. V lost 0 bases to trimming and J lost 5 bases; unmatched junction nucleotides: 10. This chain's CDR3 is CASSVAGDRGLGETQYF. CDR3 sequence (DNA): TGTGCCAGCAGCGTAGCCGGGGACAGGGGCCTGGGGGAGACCCAGTACTTC.

This clone has more than one count but fewer than ten. The chain employs TRBV7-2 and TRBJ1-1; 8 bases fit TRBD1. Germline V gives CDR1 SGHTA, CDR2 FQGNSA. After removal of 3 bases from V and 6 bases from J, the junction contained 3 bases not matched to a gene. This CDR3 comprises 13 residues. The CDR3 loop is CASSFRQGSEAFF. CDR3 coding DNA: TGTGCCAGCAGCTTCAGACAGGGGTCTGAAGCTTTCTTT.

This chain connects TRBV9 to TRBJ2-7; TRBD1 matches 12 bases. Trimming cost V 1 base and J 6 bases; bases outside gene matches: 2. This CDR3 comprises 14 residues. Germline CDR1 is SGDLS and CDR2 is YYNGEE. CDR3 in DNA: TGTGCCAGCAGCGTACGGGGACAGGGGGCCGAGCAGTACTTC. Protein sequence: CASSVRGQGAEQYF.

This clone was seen a handful of times. The chain joins TRBV30 to TRBJ2-5; no definite D call. This CDR3 is built from 13 residues. In germline, CDR1 is GTSNPN, CDR2 SVGIG (reference sequence). The V and J ends lost 0 bases and 3 bases respectively, with 8 bases between them. CDR3 sequence: CAWSVTSEETQYF. The CDR3 nucleotides read TGTGCCTGGAGTGTGACATCCGAAGAGACCCAGTACTTC.

This clone was detected a few times. The chain recombines TRBV4-3 with TRBJ1-2, with D maybe TRBD1 (5 bases). Germline-derived CDR1 and CDR2 are LGHNA and YSLEER. V was cut by 4 bases and J by 1 base, with 13 bases left in between. The CDR3 covers 15 residues. The CDR3 region is CASSRAQTDNYGYTF. CDR3 DNA sequence: TGCGCCAGCAGCCGGGCCCAGACAGATAACTATGGCTACACCTTC.

This rearrangement joins TRBV25-1 to TRBJ2-5; the match to TRBD2 covers 9 bases. J was trimmed by 1 base and V by 7 bases; bases with no gene match: 7. CDR1 is MGHDK and CDR2 is SYGVNS in the germline V gene. This CDR3 is 15 amino acids long. The DNA for the CDR3 is TGTGCCAGCAAGAAAGCGGGGGGTGTCCAAGAGACCCAGTACTTC. Amino acid sequence: CASKKAGGVQETQYF.

This clone was counted only a few times. V gene TRBV29-1 combines with J gene TRBJ1-4; 7 nucleotides align to TRBD1. The CDR3 covers 13 residues. Looked up from germline, CDR1 is SQVTM and CDR2 is ANQGSEA. V was pared by 5 bases and J by 5 bases, with 5 bases of the junction left unmatched. The CDR3 protein is CSVSGQENEKLFF. DNA of the CDR3: TGCAGCGTTTCCGGACAGGAGAATGAAAAACTGTTTTTT.

The V and J genes are TRBV2 and TRBJ1-2; D may be TRBD1 (5 bases). V was trimmed by 7 bases and J by 1 base, leaving 13 bases between them. The germline CDR1 and CDR2 sequences are SNHLY and FYNNEI. This CDR3 region has 14 residues. The CDR3 coding sequence is TGTGCCAGCACCGGACATTCTAATAACTATGGCTACACCTTC. Translating gives CASTGHSNNYGYTF.

This clone has more than one count but fewer than ten. The chain links TRBV4-1 to TRBJ1-2; 8 bases line up with TRBD1. Trimming removed 0 bases from V and 4 bases from J; junction bases left unmatched: 7. Germline V gene data show CDR1 as MGHRA and CDR2 as YSYEKL. This CDR3 is 16 amino acids long. The CDR3 loop reads CASSQEDPGGAYGYTF. The CDR3 DNA is TGCGCCAGCAGCCAAGAAGACCCAGGGGGCGCCTATGGCTACACCTTC.

The chain carries TRBV6-1 and TRBJ2-3; 9 bases agree with TRBD1. The CDR3 length is 14 residues. The V segment lost 8 bases and the J segment 3 bases; nucleotides outside the gene matches: 6. From germline, CDR1 is MNHNS and CDR2 SASEGT. The CDR3 reads CASCKGQGTDTQYF. CDR3 coding DNA: TGTGCCAGCTGCAAGGGACAGGGAACAGATACGCAGTATTTT.

The chain combines TRBV7-2 with TRBJ2-5; D is uncertain. The CDR3 is 14 amino acids. Germline lookup yields CDR1 SGHTA and CDR2 FQGNSA. V was shortened by 1 base and J by 4 bases, with 10 bases between the two germline ends. In nucleotides, the CDR3 is TGTGCCAGCAGCTTAGTCCGTCCTCGAGAGACCCAGTACTTC. Its translation: CASSLVRPRETQYF.

Only one count was recorded for this clone. The chain combines TRBV2 with TRBJ1-2; unclear D gene. Germline CDR1 and CDR2: SNHLY and FYNNEI. V was cut by 2 bases and J by 3 bases, with 7 bases left in between. CDR3 length: 13 residues. Written as DNA, the CDR3 is TGTGCCAGCAGTGAACAGACTTACTATGGCTACACCTTC. This gives the protein CASSEQTYYGYTF.

The chain uses TRBV7-9 and TRBJ2-2; 8 bases line up with TRBD2. The V and J ends lost 5 bases and 4 bases, in that order; junction bases with no gene match: 9. Germline CDR1 reads SEHNR; CDR2 reads FQNEAQ (reference sequence). The CDR3 extends over 16 amino acids. The CDR3 DNA reads TGTGCCAGCAGCCCCAGGGGACTAGTGGGCACCGGGGAGCTGTTTTTT. Translation: CASSPRGLVGTGELFF.

The chain employs TRBV6-6 and TRBJ2-2, with TRBD1 matching over 9 bases. V lost 6 bases and J lost 6; bases outside the gene matches: 2. Germline assignment: CDR1 MNHNY and CDR2 SVGAGI (reference sequence). The CDR3 has 13 amino acids. CDR3 sequence (DNA): TGTGCCAGCAGGGACAGGGGCGCCGGGGAGCTGTTTTTT. It specifies CASRDRGAGELFF.

This clone has more than one count but fewer than ten. The CDR3 coding sequence is TGTGCCAGCAGTGCGACAGGTTCCCAAGAGACCCAGTACTTC. Protein: CASSATGSQETQYF. V gene TRBV7-3 combines with J gene TRBJ2-5; a weak D match, TRBD1 (6 bases). V dropped 6 bases and J dropped 1 base, with 12 bases sitting between them. This CDR3 is built from 14 residues. Per germline, CDR1 SGHTA and CDR2 FQGTGA.

The rearrangement joins TRBV6-1 to TRBJ2-3; tentatively, D is TRBD2 (5 bases). Deletions cut 8 bases from V and 4 bases from J, with 16 bases between. Germline V lookup: CDR1 MNHNS, CDR2 SASEGT. The CDR3 spans 14 residues. The chain's CDR3 is CASFLGGGPDTQYF. DNA for the CDR3: TGTGCCAGCTTTTTAGGCGGCGGGCCAGATACGCAGTATTTT.

This clone was observed a handful of times. The chain uses TRBV11-1 and TRBJ1-2, with TRBD1 matching over 7 bases. The length of the CDR3 is 16 residues. CDR1 is SGHAT and CDR2 is FQDESV in the germline V gene (reference sequence). The ends lost 5 bases at V and 0 bases at J; junction bases unmatched: 9. The CDR3 region has the DNA TGTGCCAGCAGCCTCTACCCGGGACAGTCTAACTATGGCTACACCTTC. Amino acids: CASSLYPGQSNYGYTF.

V and J are TRBV19 and TRBJ2-5; D may be TRBD1 (5 bases). Germline V CDR1 and CDR2: LNHDA, SQIVND (reference sequence). CDR3 length: 13 residues. V was trimmed by 6 bases and J by 4 bases, leaving 12 bases between them. CDR3 nucleotides: TGTGCCAGTAGCCCAGGGTTAGCAGAGACCCAGTACTTC. Protein sequence: CASSPGLAETQYF.

V is TRBV7-9 and J is TRBJ2-7, with 13 bases that match TRBD2. CDR3 length: 15 residues. The J segment lost 3 bases and the V segment lost 1 base, leaving 0 bases of the junction unmatched. From germline, CDR1 is SEHNR and CDR2 FQNEAQ (reference sequence). The CDR3 here is CASSLGLAGGYEQYF. In DNA form, the CDR3 reads TGTGCCAGCAGCTTAGGACTAGCGGGAGGCTACGAGCAGTACTTC.

V is TRBV20-1 and J is TRBJ1-1; D call uncertain. The CDR3 sequence is 10 residues long. Trimming pared 5 bases from V and 8 bases from J, leaving 9 bases between. Germline V gene sequence: CDR1 DFQATT, CDR2 SNEGSKA (reference sequence). CDR3 loop: CSADLQEAFF. As DNA, the CDR3 is TGCAGTGCTGATTTGCAGGAAGCTTTCTTT.

Here the CDR3 reads CSVTAPGQGTYEQYF. The CDR3 DNA reads as TGCAGCGTTACCGCTCCGGGACAGGGGACCTACGAGCAGTACTTC. This chain uses TRBV29-1 with TRBJ2-7; 10 bases map to TRBD1. The CDR3 runs 15 residues. V lost 5 bases to trimming and J lost 2 bases; unmatched junction nucleotides: 9. From germline, CDR1 is SQVTM and CDR2 ANQGSEA.

This clone was counted only a few times. CDR3 amino acids: CASSVRDREFF. CDR3 bases: TGTGCCAGCAGCGTGCGGGACAGGGAATTCTTC. The chain uses TRBV2 and TRBJ2-1; 9 positions agree with TRBD1. There are 11 residues in the CDR3. CDR1 is SNHLY, CDR2 FYNNEI, per germline. V trimming: 6 bases; J trimming: 16 bases; junction bases outside the gene matches: 7.

This sequence joins TRBV6-1 and TRBJ2-7, with TRBD2 matching over 7 bases. CDR1 MNHNS and CDR2 SASEGT come from the germline V gene. The CDR3 is made up of 15 amino acids. J gave up 3 bases and V 5 bases, and 10 bases lay outside the gene matches. The CDR3: CASSKTEAGYYEQYF. CDR3 DNA sequence: TGTGCCAGCAGTAAAACGGAAGCGGGGTACTACGAGCAGTACTTC.

The rearrangement uses TRBV5-6 and TRBJ1-2; D is perhaps TRBD1 (5 bases). V lost 1 base and J 3 bases, leaving 10 bases between the germline ends. Germline assignment: CDR1 SGHDT and CDR2 YYEEEE. This CDR3 spans 14 amino acids. CDR3 sequence reads: CASSLQGADYGYTF. Written as DNA, the CDR3 is TGTGCCAGCAGCTTGCAGGGCGCCGACTATGGCTACACCTTC.

This clone turned up a few times. The genes are TRBV4-1 and TRBJ2-3; D gene ambiguous. V was pared by 5 bases and J by 2 bases, with 11 bases between. Germline V gives CDR1 MGHRA, CDR2 YSYEKL. This CDR3 comprises 14 residues. The CDR3 nucleotides read TGCGCCAGCAGCTCGCTAGGAAACACAGATACGCAGTATTTT. Encoded protein: CASSSLGNTDTQYF.

This chain connects TRBV7-8 to TRBJ2-5, with 9 bases lining up with TRBD2. The CDR3 has 15 amino acids. V was pared by 5 bases and J by 5 bases, with 9 bases of the junction left unmatched. Germline V lookup: CDR1 SGHVS, CDR2 FQNEAQ. The CDR3 DNA is TGTGCCAGCAGCCTACGGAGCGGGGGGCTGGAGACCCAGTACTTC. This gives the protein CASSLRSGGLETQYF. The whole variable domain, remainder taken from reference TRBV7-8 and TRBJ2-5, is GAGVSQSPRYKVAKRGQDVALRCDPISGHVSLFWYQQALGQGPEFLTYFQNEAQLDKSGLPSDRFFAERPEGSVSTLKIQRTQQEDSAVYLCASSLRSGGLETQYFGPGTRLLVL.